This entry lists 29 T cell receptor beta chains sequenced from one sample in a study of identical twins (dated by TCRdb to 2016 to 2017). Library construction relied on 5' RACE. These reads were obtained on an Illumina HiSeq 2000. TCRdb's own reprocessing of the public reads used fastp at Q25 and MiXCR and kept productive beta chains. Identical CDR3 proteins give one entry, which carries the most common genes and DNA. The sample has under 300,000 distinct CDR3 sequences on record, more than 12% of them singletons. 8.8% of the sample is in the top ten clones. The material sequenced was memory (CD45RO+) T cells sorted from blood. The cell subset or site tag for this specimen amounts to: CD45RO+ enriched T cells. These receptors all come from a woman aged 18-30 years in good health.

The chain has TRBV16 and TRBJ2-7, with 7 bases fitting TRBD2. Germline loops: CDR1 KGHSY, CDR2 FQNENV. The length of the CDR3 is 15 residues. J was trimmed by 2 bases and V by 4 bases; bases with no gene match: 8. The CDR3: CASSLAGLAPYEQYF. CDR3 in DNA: TGTGCCAGCAGCCTAGCGGGCCTAGCTCCCTACGAGCAGTACTTC.

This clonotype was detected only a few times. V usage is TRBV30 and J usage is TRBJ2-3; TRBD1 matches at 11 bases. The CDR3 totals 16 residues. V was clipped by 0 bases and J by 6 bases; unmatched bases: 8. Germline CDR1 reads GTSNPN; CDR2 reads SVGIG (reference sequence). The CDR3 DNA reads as TGTGCCTGGAGTGTAATCGGACAGGGGGCAGGGGATACGCAGTATTTT. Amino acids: CAWSVIGQGAGDTQYF.

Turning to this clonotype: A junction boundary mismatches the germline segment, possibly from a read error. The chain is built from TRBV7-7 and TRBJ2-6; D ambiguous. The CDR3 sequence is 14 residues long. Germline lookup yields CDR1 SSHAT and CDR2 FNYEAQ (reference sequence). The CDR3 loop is CASSLGTGANVLTF. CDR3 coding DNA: TGTGCTAGCAGCTTAGGAACTGGGGCCAACGTCCTGACTTTC.

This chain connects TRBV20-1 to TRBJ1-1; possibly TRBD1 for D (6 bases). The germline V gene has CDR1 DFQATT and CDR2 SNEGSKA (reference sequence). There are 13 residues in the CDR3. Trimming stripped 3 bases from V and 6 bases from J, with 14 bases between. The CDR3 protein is CSARDSPVAEAFF. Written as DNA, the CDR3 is TGCAGTGCTAGGGACAGCCCCGTGGCTGAAGCTTTCTTT.

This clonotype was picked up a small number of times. CDR3 in amino acids: CSAAREGGYGYTF. CDR3 nucleotides: TGCAGTGCTGCCCGAGAGGGGGGTTATGGCTACACCTTC. The genes are TRBV20-1 and TRBJ1-2; a weak D match, TRBD1 (6 bases). CDR1 and CDR2 from the germline V gene are DFQATT and SNEGSKA (reference sequence). This CDR3 is 13 amino acids long. Trimming took off 5 bases at V and 5 bases at J, with 15 bases between the two ends.

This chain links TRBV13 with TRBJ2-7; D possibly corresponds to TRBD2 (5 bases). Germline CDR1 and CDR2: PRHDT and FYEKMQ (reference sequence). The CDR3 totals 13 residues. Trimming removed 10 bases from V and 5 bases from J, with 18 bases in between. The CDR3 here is CATFIRGINEQYF. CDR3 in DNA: TGTGCCACCTTTATAAGAGGGATCAACGAGCAGTACTTC.

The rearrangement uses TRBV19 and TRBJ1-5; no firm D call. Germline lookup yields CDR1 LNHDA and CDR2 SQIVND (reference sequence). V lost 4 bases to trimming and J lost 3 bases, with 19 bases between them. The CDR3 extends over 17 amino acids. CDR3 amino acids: CASSRSQPAYHNQPQHF. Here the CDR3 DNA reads TGTGCCAGTAGTAGGTCCCAGCCTGCCTATCACAATCAGCCCCAGCATTTT.

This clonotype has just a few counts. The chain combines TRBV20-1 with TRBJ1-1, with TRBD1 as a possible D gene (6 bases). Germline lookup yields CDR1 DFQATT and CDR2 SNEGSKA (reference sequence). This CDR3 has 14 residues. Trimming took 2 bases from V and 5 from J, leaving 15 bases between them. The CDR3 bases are TGCAGTGCTAGATTGGCCCGGGGGGCGACTGAAGCTTTCTTT. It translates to CSARLARGATEAFF.

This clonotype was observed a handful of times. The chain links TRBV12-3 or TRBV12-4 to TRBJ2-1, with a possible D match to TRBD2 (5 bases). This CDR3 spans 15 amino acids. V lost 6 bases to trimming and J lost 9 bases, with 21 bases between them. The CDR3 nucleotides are TGTGCCAGCAGCACAACGGACTCCAGGCACGGTGAGCAGTTCTTC. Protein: CASSTTDSRHGEQFF.

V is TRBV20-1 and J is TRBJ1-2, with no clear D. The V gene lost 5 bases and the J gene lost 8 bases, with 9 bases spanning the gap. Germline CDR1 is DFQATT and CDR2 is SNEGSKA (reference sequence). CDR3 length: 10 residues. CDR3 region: CSAGAGGYTF. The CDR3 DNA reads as TGCAGTGCTGGAGCAGGAGGCTACACCTTC.

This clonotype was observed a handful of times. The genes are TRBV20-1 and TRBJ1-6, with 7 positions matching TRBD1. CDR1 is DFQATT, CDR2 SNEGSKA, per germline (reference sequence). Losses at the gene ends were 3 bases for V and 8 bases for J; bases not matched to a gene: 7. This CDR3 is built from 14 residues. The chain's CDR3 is CSARPAQGDSPLHF. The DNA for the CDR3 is TGCAGTGCTAGGCCGGCGCAGGGGGATTCACCCCTCCACTTT.

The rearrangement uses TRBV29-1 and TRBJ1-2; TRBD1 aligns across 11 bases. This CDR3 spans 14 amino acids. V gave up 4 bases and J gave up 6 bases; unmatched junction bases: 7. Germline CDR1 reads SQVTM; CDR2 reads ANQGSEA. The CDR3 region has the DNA TGCAGCGTTGCTACTAGGGACAGGGGGGATGGCTACACCTTC. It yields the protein CSVATRDRGDGYTF.

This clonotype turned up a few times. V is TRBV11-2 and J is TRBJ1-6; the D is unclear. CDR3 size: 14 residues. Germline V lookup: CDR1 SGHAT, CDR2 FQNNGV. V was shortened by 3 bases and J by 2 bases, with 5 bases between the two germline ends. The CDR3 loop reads CASSLEAYNSPLHF. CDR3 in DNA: TGTGCCAGCAGCTTGGAGGCCTATAATTCACCCCTCCACTTT.

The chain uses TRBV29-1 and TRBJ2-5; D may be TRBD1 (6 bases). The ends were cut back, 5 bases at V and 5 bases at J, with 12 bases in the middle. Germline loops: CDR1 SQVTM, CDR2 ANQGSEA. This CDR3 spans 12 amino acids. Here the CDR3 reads CSVSSGAETQYF. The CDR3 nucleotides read TGCAGCGTTTCGTCAGGGGCCGAGACCCAGTACTTC.

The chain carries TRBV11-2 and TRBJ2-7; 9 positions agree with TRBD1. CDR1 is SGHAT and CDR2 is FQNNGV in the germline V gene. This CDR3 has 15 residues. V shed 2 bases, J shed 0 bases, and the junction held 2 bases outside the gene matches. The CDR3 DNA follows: TGTGCCAGCAGCTTATCGACAGGGGGCTCCTACGAGCAGTACTTC. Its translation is CASSLSTGGSYEQYF.

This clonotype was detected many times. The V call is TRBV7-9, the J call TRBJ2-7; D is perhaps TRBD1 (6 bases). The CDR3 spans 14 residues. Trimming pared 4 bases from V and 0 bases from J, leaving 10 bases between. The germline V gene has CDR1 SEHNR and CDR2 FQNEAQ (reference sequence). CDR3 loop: CASSSTGSSYEQYF. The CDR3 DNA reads TGTGCCAGCAGCTCTACAGGGAGCTCCTACGAGCAGTACTTC.

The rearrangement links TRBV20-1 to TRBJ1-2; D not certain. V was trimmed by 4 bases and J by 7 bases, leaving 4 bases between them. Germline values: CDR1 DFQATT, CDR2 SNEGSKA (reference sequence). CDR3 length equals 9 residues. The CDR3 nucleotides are TGCAGTGCTAAGAGTGGCTACACCTTC. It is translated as CSAKSGYTF.

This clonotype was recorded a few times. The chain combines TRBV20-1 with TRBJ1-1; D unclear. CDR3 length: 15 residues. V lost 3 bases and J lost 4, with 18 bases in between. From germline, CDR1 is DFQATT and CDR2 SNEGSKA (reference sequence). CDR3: CSARGASSLRTEAFF. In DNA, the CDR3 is TGCAGTGCTAGGGGAGCATCTTCCCTACGCACTGAAGCTTTCTTT.

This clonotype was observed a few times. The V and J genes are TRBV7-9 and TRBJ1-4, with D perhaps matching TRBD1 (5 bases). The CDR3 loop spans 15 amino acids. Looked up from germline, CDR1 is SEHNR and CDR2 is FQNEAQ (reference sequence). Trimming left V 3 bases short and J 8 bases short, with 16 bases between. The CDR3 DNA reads TGTGCCAGCAGCTTGGGAGCTGGGGGAAGGGAAAAACTGTTTTTT. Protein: CASSLGAGGREKLFF.

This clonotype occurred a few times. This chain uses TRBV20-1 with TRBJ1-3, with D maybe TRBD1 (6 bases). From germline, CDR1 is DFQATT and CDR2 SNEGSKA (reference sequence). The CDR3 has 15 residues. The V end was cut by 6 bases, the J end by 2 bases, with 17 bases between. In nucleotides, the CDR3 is TGCAGTGCACATCTGCCGGGGGGCACTGGAAACACCATATATTTT. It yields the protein CSAHLPGGTGNTIYF.

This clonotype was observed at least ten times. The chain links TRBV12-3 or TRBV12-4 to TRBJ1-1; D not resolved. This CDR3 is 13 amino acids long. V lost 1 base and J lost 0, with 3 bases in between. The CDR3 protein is CASSLGMNTEAFF. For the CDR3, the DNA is TGTGCCAGCAGTTTAGGGATGAACACTGAAGCTTTCTTT.

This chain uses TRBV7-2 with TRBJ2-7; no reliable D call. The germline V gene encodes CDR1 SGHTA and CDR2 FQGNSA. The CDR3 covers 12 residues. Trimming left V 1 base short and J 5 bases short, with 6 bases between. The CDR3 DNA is TGTGCCAGCAGCTTAGGCCCCCACGAGCAGTACTTC. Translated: CASSLGPHEQYF.

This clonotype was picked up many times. The CDR3 spells CASSEVGRSNQPQHF. CDR3 in DNA: TGTGCCAGCAGTGAAGTGGGCAGATCAAATCAGCCCCAGCATTTT. The chain carries TRBV6-1 and TRBJ1-5; D uncertain. Trimming removed 1 base at V and 4 bases at J, with 11 bases between. This CDR3 is 15 amino acids long. Germline-derived CDR1 and CDR2 are MNHNS and SASEGT.

CDR3 nucleotides: TGTGCCAGCAGTTTTATCAGATACAATGAGCAGTTCTTC. The encoded protein is CASSFIRYNEQFF. The chain combines TRBV12-3 or TRBV12-4 with TRBJ2-1; no firm D call. There are 13 residues in the CDR3. V was cut by 3 bases and J by 4 bases, with 7 bases left in between.

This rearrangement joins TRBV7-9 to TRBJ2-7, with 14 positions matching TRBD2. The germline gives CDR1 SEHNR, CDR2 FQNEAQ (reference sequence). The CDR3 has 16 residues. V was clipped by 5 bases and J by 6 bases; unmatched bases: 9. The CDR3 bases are TGTGCCAGCAGCCCATTAGGGACTAGCGGGAGAAGCGAGCAGTACTTC. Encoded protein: CASSPLGTSGRSEQYF. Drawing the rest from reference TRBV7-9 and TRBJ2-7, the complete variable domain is DTGVSQNPRHKITKRGQNVTFRCDPISEHNRLYWYRQTLGQGPEFLTYFQNEAQLEKSRLLSDRFSAERPKGSFSTLEIQRTEQGDSAMYLCASSPLGTSGRSEQYFGPGTRLTVT.

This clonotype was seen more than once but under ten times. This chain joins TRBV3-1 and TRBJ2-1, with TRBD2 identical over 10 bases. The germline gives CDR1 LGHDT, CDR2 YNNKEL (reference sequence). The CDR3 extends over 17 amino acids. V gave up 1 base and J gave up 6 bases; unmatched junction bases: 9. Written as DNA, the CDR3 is TGTGCCAGCAGCCAAGTAAGAGCGGGAGGGTCCCGCAATGAGCAGTTCTTC. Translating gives CASSQVRAGGSRNEQFF.

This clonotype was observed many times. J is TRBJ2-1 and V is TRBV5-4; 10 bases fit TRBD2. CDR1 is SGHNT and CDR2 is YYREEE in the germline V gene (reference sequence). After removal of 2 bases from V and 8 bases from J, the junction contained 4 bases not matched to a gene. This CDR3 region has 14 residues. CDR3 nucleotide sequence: TGTGCCAGCAGCTTATCGGGGACTAGCGATGAGCAGTTCTTC. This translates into CASSLSGTSDEQFF.

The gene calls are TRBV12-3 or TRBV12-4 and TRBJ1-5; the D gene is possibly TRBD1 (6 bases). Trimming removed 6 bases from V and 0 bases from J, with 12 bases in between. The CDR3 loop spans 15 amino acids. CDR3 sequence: CASSSGQYSNQPQHF. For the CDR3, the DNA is TGTGCCAGCAGCTCCGGACAGTATAGCAATCAGCCCCAGCATTTT.

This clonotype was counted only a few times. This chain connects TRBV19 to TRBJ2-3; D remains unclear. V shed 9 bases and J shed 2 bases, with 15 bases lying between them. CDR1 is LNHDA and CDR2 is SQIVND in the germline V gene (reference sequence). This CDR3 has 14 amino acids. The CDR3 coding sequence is TGTGCCAGCAGACATACTGCGATCACAGATACGCAGTATTTT. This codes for CASRHTAITDTQYF.